The entry below gives a single TCR beta chain sequence along with its context. Sequencing was performed with immunoSEQ multiplex PCR; in TCRdb, only in-frame clones are kept and a portion is missing. Of approximately 490,000 clones listed, 78% are singletons. This sample stems from a study of shared T cell receptors in the human thymus. V was clipped by 0 bases and J by 8 bases, with 14 bases between them. CDR3 size: 14 residues. The germline gives CDR1 SGDLS, CDR2 YYNGEE. This same sample was also taken into another study, of human thymus T cells.

The sequence came from a boy in the first two years of life with a congenital heart defect. V gene TRBV9 combines with J gene TRBJ1-2; unclear D gene. Material for sequencing was thymocytes. The CDR3 coding sequence is TGTGCCAGCAGCGTAGGTGGCCCCCGGGAAGGCTACACCTTC. Amino acids: CASSVGGPREGYTF.